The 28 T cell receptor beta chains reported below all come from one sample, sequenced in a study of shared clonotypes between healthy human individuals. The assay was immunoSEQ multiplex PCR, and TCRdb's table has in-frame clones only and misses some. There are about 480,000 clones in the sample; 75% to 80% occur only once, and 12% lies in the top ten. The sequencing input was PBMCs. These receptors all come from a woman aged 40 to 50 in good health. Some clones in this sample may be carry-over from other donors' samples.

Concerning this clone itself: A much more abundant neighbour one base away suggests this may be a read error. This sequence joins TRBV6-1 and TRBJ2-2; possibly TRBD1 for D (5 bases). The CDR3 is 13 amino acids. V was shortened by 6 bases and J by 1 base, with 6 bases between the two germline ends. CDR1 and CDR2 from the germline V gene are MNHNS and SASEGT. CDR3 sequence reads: CASSGQNTGELFF. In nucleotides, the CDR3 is TGTGCCAGCAGCGGACAGAACACCGGGGAGCTGTTTTTT.

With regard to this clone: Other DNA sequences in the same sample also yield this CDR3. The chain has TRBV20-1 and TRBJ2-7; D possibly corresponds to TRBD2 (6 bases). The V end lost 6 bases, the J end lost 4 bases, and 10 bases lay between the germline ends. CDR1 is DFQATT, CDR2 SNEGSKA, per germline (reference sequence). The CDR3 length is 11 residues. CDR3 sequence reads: CSASSGYEQYF. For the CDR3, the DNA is TGCAGTGCCTCAAGCGGGTACGAGCAGTACTTC.

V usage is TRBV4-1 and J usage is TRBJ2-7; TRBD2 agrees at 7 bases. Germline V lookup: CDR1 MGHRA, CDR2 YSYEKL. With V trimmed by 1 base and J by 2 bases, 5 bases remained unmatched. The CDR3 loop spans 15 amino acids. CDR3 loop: CASSQASGPTYEQYF. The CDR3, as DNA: TGCGCCAGCAGCCAAGCTAGCGGTCCTACCTACGAGCAGTACTTC.

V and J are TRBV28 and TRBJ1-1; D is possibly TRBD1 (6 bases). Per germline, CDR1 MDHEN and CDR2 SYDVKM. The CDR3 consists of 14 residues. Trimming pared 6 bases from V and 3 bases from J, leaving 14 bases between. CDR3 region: CASSLSAGDTEAFF. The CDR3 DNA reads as TGTGCCAGCAGCCTCTCGGCAGGGGACACTGAAGCTTTCTTT. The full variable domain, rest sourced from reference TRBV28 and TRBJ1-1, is DVKVTQSSRYLVKRTGEKVFLECVQDMDHENMFWYRQDPGLGLRLIYFSYDVKMKEKGDIPEGYSVSREKKERFSLILESASTNQTSMYLCASSLSAGDTEAFFGQGTRLTVV.

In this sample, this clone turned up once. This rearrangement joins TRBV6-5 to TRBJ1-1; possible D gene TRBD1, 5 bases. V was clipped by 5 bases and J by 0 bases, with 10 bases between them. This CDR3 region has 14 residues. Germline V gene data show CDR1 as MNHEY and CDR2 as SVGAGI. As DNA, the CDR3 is TGTGCCAGCAGTCCCGGGGCCATGAACACTGAAGCTTTCTTT. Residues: CASSPGAMNTEAFF.

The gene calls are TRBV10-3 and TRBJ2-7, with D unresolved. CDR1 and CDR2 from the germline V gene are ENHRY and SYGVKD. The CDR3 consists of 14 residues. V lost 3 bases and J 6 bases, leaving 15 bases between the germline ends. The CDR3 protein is CAISEGPPEREQYF. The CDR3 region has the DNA TGTGCCATCAGTGAAGGGCCCCCCGAACGCGAGCAGTACTTC.

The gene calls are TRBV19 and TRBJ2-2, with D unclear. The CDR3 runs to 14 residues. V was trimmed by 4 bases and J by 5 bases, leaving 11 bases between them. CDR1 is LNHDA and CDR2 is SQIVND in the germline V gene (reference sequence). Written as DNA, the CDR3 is TGTGCCAGTAGTAAGCGAGCCGATACCGGGGAGCTGTTTTTT. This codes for CASSKRADTGELFF. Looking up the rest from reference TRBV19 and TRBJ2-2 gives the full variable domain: DGGITQSPKYLFRKEGQNVTLSCEQNLNHDAMYWYRQDPGQGLRLIYYSQIVNDFQKGDIAEGYSVSREKKESFPLTVTSAQKNPTAFYLCASSKRADTGELFFGEGSRLTVL.

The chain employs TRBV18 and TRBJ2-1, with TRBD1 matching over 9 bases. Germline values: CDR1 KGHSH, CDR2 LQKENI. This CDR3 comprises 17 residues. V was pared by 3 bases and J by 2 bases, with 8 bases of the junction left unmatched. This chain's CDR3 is CASSPNPYRGPYNEQFF. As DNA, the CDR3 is TGTGCCAGCTCACCTAACCCATACAGGGGGCCCTACAATGAGCAGTTCTTC.

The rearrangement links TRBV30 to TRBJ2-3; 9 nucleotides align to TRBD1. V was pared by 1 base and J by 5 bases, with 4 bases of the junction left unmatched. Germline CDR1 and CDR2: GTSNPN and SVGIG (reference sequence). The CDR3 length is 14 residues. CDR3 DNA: TGTGCCTGGAGTGGACAGGGGGTTGAAGATACGCAGTATTTT. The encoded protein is CAWSGQGVEDTQYF.

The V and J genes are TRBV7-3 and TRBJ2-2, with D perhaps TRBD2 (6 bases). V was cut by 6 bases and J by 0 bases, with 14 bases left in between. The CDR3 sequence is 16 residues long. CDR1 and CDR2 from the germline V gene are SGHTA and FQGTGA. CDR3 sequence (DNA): TGTGCCAGCAGTTTGGTGGGAGGCCCGAACACCGGGGAGCTGTTTTTT. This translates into CASSLVGGPNTGELFF.

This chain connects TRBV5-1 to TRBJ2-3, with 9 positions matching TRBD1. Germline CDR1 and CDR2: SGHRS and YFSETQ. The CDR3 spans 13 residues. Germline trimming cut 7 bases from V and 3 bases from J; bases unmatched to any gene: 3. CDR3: CASGGTGTDTQYF. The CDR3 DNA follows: TGCGCCAGCGGGGGGACAGGGACAGATACGCAGTATTTT.

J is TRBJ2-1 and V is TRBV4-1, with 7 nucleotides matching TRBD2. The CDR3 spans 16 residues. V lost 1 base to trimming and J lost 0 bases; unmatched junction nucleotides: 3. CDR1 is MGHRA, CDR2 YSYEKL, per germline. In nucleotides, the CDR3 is TGCGCCAGCAGCCAAGGGGGGGGAGCCTCCTACAATGAGCAGTTCTTC. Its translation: CASSQGGGASYNEQFF.

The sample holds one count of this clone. The CDR3 is CASGRGDMNTEAFF. Here the CDR3 DNA reads TGTGCCAGCGGCCGAGGGGACATGAACACTGAAGCTTTCTTT. V gene TRBV27 combines with J gene TRBJ1-1; TRBD1 might be the D (6 bases). The CDR3 loop spans 14 amino acids. The germline V gene encodes CDR1 MNHEY and CDR2 SMNVEV (reference sequence). V dropped 8 bases and J dropped 0 bases, with 13 bases sitting between them.

Here the CDR3 DNA reads TGCGCCAGCAGCTTCGGACCTCAGGGTGGTGGAAACACCATATATTTT. It specifies CASSFGPQGGGNTIYF. V usage is TRBV5-1 and J usage is TRBJ1-3; TRBD1 is a possible D gene (5 bases). The germline V gene has CDR1 SGHRS and CDR2 YFSETQ. This CDR3 spans 16 amino acids. V was pared by 2 bases and J by 3 bases, with 15 bases between.

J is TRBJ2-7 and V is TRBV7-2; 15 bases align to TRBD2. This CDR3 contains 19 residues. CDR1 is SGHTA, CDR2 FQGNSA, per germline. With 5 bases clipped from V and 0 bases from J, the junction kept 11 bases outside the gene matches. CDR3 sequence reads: CASSVGYGTSGRPSYEQYF. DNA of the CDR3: TGTGCCAGCAGCGTAGGGTACGGGACTAGCGGGAGGCCCTCCTACGAGCAGTACTTC.

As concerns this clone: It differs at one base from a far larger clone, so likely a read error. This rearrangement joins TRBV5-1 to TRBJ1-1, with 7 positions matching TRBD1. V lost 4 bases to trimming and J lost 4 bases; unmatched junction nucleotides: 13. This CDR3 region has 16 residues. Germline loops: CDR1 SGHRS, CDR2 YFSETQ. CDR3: CASSIQGKEVGTEAFF. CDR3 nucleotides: TGCGCCAGCAGCATACAGGGGAAGGAGGTAGGCACTGAAGCTTTCTTT. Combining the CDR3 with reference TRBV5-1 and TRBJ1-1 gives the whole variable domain KAGVTQTPRYLIKTRGQQVTLSCSPISGHRSVSWYQQTPGQGLQFLFEYFSETQRNKGNFPGRFSGRQFSNSRSEMNVSTLELGDSALYLCASSIQGKEVGTEAFFGQGTRLTVV.

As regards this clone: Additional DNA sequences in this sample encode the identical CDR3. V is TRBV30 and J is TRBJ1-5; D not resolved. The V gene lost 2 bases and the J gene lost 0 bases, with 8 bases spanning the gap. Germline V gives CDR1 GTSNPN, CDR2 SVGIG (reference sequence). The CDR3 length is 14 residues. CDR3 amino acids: CAWSSGLSNQPQHF. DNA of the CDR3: TGTGCCTGGAGTTCTGGGCTTAGCAATCAGCCCCAGCATTTT.

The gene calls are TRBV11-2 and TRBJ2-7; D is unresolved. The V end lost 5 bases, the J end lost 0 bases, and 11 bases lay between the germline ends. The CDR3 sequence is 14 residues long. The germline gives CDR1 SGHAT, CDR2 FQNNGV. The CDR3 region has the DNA TGTGCCAGCAGCGCACTCCGGAACTCCTACGAGCAGTACTTC. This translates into CASSALRNSYEQYF. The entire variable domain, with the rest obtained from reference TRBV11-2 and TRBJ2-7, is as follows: EAGVAQSPRYKIIEKRQSVAFWCNPISGHATLYWYQQILGQGPKLLIQFQNNGVVDDSQLPKDRFSAERLKGVDSTLKIQPAKLEDSAVYLCASSALRNSYEQYFGPGTRLTVT.

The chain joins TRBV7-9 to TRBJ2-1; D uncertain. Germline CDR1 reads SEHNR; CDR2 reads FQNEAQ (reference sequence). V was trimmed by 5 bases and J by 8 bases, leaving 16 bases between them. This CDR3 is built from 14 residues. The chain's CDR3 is CASSLSAEFDEQFF. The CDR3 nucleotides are TGTGCCAGCAGCCTGTCCGCCGAGTTCGATGAGCAGTTCTTC. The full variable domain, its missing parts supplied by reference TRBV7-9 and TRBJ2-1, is DTGVSQNPRHKITKRGQNVTFRCDPISEHNRLYWYRQTLGQGPEFLTYFQNEAQLEKSRLLSDRFSAERPKGSFSTLEIQRTEQGDSAMYLCASSLSAEFDEQFFGPGTRLTVL.

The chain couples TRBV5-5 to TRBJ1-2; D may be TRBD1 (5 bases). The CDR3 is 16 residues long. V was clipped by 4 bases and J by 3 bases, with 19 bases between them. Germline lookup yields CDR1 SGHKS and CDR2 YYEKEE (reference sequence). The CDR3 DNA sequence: TGTGCCAGCAGCCCGGAGCACGGGGGAGTGCACTATGGCTACACCTTC. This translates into CASSPEHGGVHYGYTF.

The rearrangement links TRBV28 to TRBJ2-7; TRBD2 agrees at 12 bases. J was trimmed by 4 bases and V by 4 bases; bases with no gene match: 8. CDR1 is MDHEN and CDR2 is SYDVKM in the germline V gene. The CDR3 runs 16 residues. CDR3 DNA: TGTGCCAGCAGTTCTCCTGGGACTAGCGGGCTTTACGAGCAGTACTTC. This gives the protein CASSSPGTSGLYEQYF. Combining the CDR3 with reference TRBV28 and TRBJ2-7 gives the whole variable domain DVKVTQSSRYLVKRTGEKVFLECVQDMDHENMFWYRQDPGLGLRLIYFSYDVKMKEKGDIPEGYSVSREKKERFSLILESASTNQTSMYLCASSSPGTSGLYEQYFGPGTRLTVT.

Written as DNA, the CDR3 is TGTGCCAGCAGTTCGAGCGGGAGTAGCTCCTACGAGCAGTACTTC. Residues: CASSSSGSSSYEQYF. This rearrangement joins TRBV6-5 to TRBJ2-7; 8 positions agree with TRBD2. The CDR3 is 15 amino acids. Trimming at V came to 4 bases and at J to 0 bases, leaving 5 bases not matched to a gene. Germline V gives CDR1 MNHEY, CDR2 SVGAGI.

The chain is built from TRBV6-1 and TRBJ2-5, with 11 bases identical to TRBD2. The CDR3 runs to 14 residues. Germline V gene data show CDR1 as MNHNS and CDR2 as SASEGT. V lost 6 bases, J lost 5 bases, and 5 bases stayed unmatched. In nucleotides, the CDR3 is TGTGCCAGCAGGTTAGCGGGAGGGAGGGAGACCCAGTACTTC. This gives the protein CASRLAGGRETQYF.

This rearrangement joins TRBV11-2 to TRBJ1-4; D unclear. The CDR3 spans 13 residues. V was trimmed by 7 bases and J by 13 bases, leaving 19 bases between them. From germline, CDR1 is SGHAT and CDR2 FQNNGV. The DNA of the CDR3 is TGTGCCAGCACCAGCCCCCGAGTGGGGAGACTGTTTTTT. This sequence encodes CASTSPRVGRLFF.

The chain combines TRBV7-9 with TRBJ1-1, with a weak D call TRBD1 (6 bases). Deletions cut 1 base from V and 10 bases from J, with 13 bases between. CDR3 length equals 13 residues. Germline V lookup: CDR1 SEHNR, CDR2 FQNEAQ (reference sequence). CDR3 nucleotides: TGTGCCAGCAGCTTAGGGTTGGGGGGCACAGCTTTCTTT. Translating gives CASSLGLGGTAFF. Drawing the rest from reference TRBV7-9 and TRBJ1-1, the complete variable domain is DTGVSQNPRHKITKRGQNVTFRCDPISEHNRLYWYRQTLGQGPEFLTYFQNEAQLEKSRLLSDRFSAERPKGSFSTLEIQRTEQGDSAMYLCASSLGLGGTAFFGQGTRLTVV.

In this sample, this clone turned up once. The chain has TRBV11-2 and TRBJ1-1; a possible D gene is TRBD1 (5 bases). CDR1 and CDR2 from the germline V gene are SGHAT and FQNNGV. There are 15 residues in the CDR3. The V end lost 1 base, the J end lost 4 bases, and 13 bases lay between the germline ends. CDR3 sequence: CASSLVAGLGTEAFF. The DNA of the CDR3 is TGTGCCAGCAGCTTAGTTGCAGGGCTAGGCACTGAAGCTTTCTTT.

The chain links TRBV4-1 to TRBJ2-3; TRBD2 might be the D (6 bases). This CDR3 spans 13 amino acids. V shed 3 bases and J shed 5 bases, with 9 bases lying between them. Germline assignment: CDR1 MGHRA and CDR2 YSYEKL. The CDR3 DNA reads TGCGCCAGCAGCCAGGGGGGAGTAGATACGCAGTATTTT. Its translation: CASSQGGVDTQYF.

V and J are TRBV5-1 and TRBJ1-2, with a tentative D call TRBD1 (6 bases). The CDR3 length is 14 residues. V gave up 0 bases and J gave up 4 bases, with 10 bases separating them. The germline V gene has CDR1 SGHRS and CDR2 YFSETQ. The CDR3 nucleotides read TGCGCCAGCAGCTTGGACGGGGGCGGCTATGGCTACACCTTC. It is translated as CASSLDGGGYGYTF.